This note documents a single TCR beta chain sequence. Its cognate antigen is unknown. This sample was taken from a study of OX40 agonist ivuxolimab in advanced cancers. In germline, CDR1 is LGHNA, CDR2 YNFKEQ. Unmatched junction bases numbered 6, after V lost 4 bases and J lost 2 bases. The CDR3 consists of 17 residues. Only in-frame clones appear in the TCRdb table, and some are missing; sequencing was by immunoSEQ multiplex PCR. The sample includes some 50,000 clones, over 75% seen only once; the top ten take about 0.58%. The study's findings and limits: Among the nonresponders, some also had low normalized T-cell clonal expansion. Average numbers of expanded clones were greater in CD8+ T cells than in CD4+.

The sequenced sample was CD4+ or CD8+ T cells sorted from blood, obtained in a trial of the OX40 agonist ivuxolimab. The receptor was derived from an adult with an advanced solid tumor such as melanoma, head and neck, liver or kidney cancer. This rearrangement joins TRBV4-2 to TRBJ2-2; 11 positions match TRBD2. CDR3 loop: CASSRVGLAGNTGELFF. CDR3 sequence (DNA): TGTGCCAGCAGCCGAGTTGGACTAGCGGGTAACACCGGGGAGCTGTTTTTT.